This TCR beta chain originates from a study of spatial heterogeneity in lung cancer. Study at large: Consistently, beta-chain sequences turned up in larger numbers than alpha-chain sequences did.

This clonotype was seen ten or more times. The CDR3 extends over 15 amino acids. In germline, CDR1 is LGHDT, CDR2 YNNKEL (reference sequence). Trimming cost V 4 bases and J 5 bases; bases outside gene matches: 7. Time point given: sample taken at primary tumor resection. MiXCR was run by TCRdb on the 5' RACE reads, yielding one entry per CDR3 protein. Here the sample spans thousands of distinct CDR3 sequences, under 6% being singletons. The V call is TRBV3-1, the J call TRBJ1-1, with 10 bases aligning to TRBD1. The source material was normal lung tissue next to the tumor, sampled at surgery. The clonotype comes from a female donor with early-stage non-small cell lung cancer. The CDR3: CASSPMTGGETEAFF. The CDR3, as DNA: TGTGCCAGCAGCCCGATGACAGGGGGCGAGACTGAAGCTTTCTTT.